The entry that follows covers one T cell receptor beta chain sequence. Its target is not known. A read error may be the cause here, since a much bigger clone is one base away. Semi-nested PCR with Nested Universal Primer A followed constant-region reverse priming of full-length variable regions. TCRdb reanalysed the 5' RACE reads using MiXCR and keeps one entry per CDR3 protein. The repertoire holds roughly 69,000 distinct CDR3 sequences, with approximately 22% as singletons. General study findings and limits: The larger-cohort validation was restricted to a single TCR beta V-J rearrangement rather than whole repertoires.

The CDR3 runs to 14 residues. Trimming at V came to 6 bases and at J to 6 bases, leaving 11 bases not matched to a gene. Germline loops: CDR1 DFQATT, CDR2 SNEGSKA (reference sequence). Memory CD4+ cells were defined as CD4+CD45RO+CD25-. The TCR was taken from a female donor with breast cancer. Sequenced material: memory CD4+ T cells sorted from a lymph node. The subset here: memory CD4+ T cells, CD4+CD45RO+CD25-. V and J are TRBV20-1 and TRBJ1-2; 9 nucleotides align to TRBD1. CDR3: CSAQTGTGKNGYTF. The CDR3 bases are TGCAGTGCCCAAACCGGGACAGGGAAGAATGGCTACACCTTC.